Here is one TCR beta chain with its context. This record comes from a study of T cell changes during pregnancy in multiple sclerosis. Some clones are missing from TCRdb's copy, which holds only in-frame ones; the method was immunoSEQ multiplex PCR. Altogether approximately 28,000 clones are present, 92% being singletons, with the ten largest covering roughly 5%. Trimming took 6 bases from V and 5 from J; bases not matched to a gene: 13. CDR1 is SEHNR and CDR2 is FQNEAQ in the germline V gene (reference sequence). This CDR3 is built from 16 residues. The source of this sequence is a female donor in good health, enrolled as a control in a pregnancy study. The material sequenced was peripheral blood, taken in the first trimester of pregnancy. This chain joins TRBV7-9 and TRBJ1-2; TRBD1 aligns across 9 bases. The CDR3 DNA follows: TGTGCCAGCAGTCCTACTTACAGGGGGCGAGAATATGGCTACACCTTC. Its translation: CASSPTYRGREYGYTF. The whole variable domain, filled in from reference TRBV7-9 and TRBJ1-2, reads DTGVSQNPRHKITKRGQNVTFRCDPISEHNRLYWYRQTLGQGPEFLTYFQNEAQLEKSRLLSDRFSAERPKGSFSTLEIQRTEQGDSAMYLCASSPTYRGREYGYTFGSGTRLTVV.